Here is one TCR beta chain with its context. What antigen it recognizes has not been identified. No qualities accompany the bases; no much larger clone lies one base away. This specimen belongs to a study of Graves' ophthalmopathy and Graves' hyperthyroidism (dated by TCRdb to 2017 to 2018). With regard to the full study: Peripheral blood was collected before any treatment was given, at the time of initial diagnosis. The study used signatures of the TCR beta repertoire to tell Graves' ophthalmopathy apart from Graves' hyperthyroidism and to predict which patients would progress to ophthalmopathy. In total, over 130 blood samples were TCR-sequenced: 40 to 45 ophthalmopathy, approximately 75 hyperthyroidism and approximately 17 hyperthyroidism-to-ophthalmopathy patients. To explore V-J signatures distinguishing ophthalmopathy from hyperthyroidism, a discovery set of 100 patients (about 44 ophthalmopathy, roughly 60 stable hyperthyroidism) was enrolled. For independent validation, a separate cohort was made up of approximately 19 hyperthyroidism patients plus 17 patients who later progressed from hyperthyroidism to ophthalmopathy. In five or six hyperthyroidism patients, T-cell repertoires of thyroid tissue and blood were compared. Following sample collection, hyperthyroidism patients were given methimazole at a starting dose of 30 mg daily, and ophthalmopathy patients were given high-dose intravenous methylprednisolone.

Ophthalmopathy patients had moderately to severely active disease, Clinical Activity Score of at least 3, NOSPECS grade of at least 4, and disease duration under 3 months. Patients were excluded if they had other autoimmune diseases, uncontrolled infections, pregnancy or lactation. Diagnosis relied on clinical symptoms, serum thyroxine, TRAb, thyroid ultrasound and orbital computed tomography. PBMCs were isolated from more than 9 ml of fresh peripheral blood by Ficoll-Paque density gradient centrifugation. Trizol reagent was used to extract the total RNA, and its quality was then checked on an Agilent 2100 Bioanalyzer. Looking up the germline V gene yields CDR1 SGHTA and CDR2 FQGTGA. The V and J ends are trimmed by 4 bases and 3 bases, leaving 1 base between them. Taken from cysteine to phenylalanine, the CDR3 has 12 residues. Left in the record is the CDR3 DNA by itself, 36 bases read in frame from the first base.

The research as a whole found: In cross-validation, the 13-signature model distinguished ophthalmopathy from stable hyperthyroidism with around 90% sensitivity and approximately 81% specificity, while in the test set the corresponding values were about 79% and 69%. Among expanded thyroid clonotypes with frequency above 0.001, most also showed up in blood, which suggests that blood repertoires may reflect the thyroid immune response. In validation, the model predicted ophthalmopathy progression with 55% to 71% sensitivity and 72% to 80% specificity; around twelve predicted patients were CT-confirmed with GO in a median of roughly 6.8 months. No statistical method was used to predetermine the sample size, and group allocation was not hidden from the investigators.

TCR beta CDR3 regions were amplified from RNA transcripts for repertoire sequencing. HTBI primers and the Qiagen OneStep RT-PCR kit were used in a first-round RT-PCR, which was followed by a second-round multiplex PCR, size selection and purification. Libraries were sequenced on an Illumina HiSeq2000 using paired-end 100 bp reads. The paper's data handling went like this. Reads were processed with SOAPnuke, discarding reads with adapters, uncalled bases, mean Phred below 15, or no exact constant-primer or identifier match. COPE v1.2.5 was used to merge high-quality paired reads. Each unique nucleotide sequence was treated as a clonotype, and MiTCR v1.1 was used to align the clonotypes to the IMGT TRB V, D and J references. The analysis was limited to V-J combinations with a frequency above 0.0001, which together covered about 99% of repertoires. A TCR clonal expansion and chaos score per V-J combination was defined as the ratio of F50 clonal expansion to chaos observed in the TCRdist matrix. Welch's t-statistics and random forest were used to reduce features to about 14 V-J combinations, which were fed into a naive Bayes classifier. The Morisita-Horn index was used to measure how similar the thyroid and blood repertoires were. Clones were called with MiXCR by TCRdb after fastp trimmed the public reads at Q25, and only in-frame beta chains were retained. Merged by CDR3 protein, the rows form single entries marked with the most common genes and DNA. The V and J calls shown here were made by TCRdb, not taken from the authors' results. This sample has about 230,000 distinct CDR3 sequences in its table, and about 46% of those were observed once. The top ten constitute less than 50% of the sample.

The sample comprised peripheral blood. The receptor comes from an adult man with Graves' ophthalmopathy. The rearranged chain carries TRBV7-3 and TRBJ2-6, with the D gene call left open. CDR3 region: CASSYGANVLTF. The DNA is TGTGCCAGCAGCTATGGGGCCAACGTCCTGACTTTC. The CDR3 plus the reference TRBV7-3 and TRBJ2-6 genes for the other parts give the full variable domain: GAGVSQTPSNKVTEKGKYVELRCDPISGHTALYWYRQSLGQGPEFLIYFQGTGAADDSGLPNDRFFAVRPEGSVSTLKIQRTERGDSAVYLCASSYGANVLTFGAGSRLTVL.